This T cell receptor (beta chain) emerged from a study of T-cell reconstitution after alpha-beta-depleted transplantation in children. Germline V gene sequence: CDR1 SGHRS, CDR2 YFSETQ. Unmatched junction bases numbered 20, after V lost 3 bases and J lost 9 bases. The CDR3 sequence is 18 residues long. The library targeted TCRbeta and was prepared with unique molecular identifiers. Each CDR3 protein gets one entry after TCRdb re-called the PCR reads with MiXCR. The table has hundreds of thousands of distinct CDR3 sequences, around 15% seen once. The receptor was isolated from a male patient younger than 18 who had a stem cell transplant for acute lymphoblastic leukemia, so the T cells may come from the graft donor. The source was PBMCs, mostly from graft donor cells, collected 360 days after TCRalphabeta/CD19-depleted stem cell transplant. J is TRBJ2-1 and V is TRBV5-1; TRBD2 matches 8 bases. CDR3 protein: CASSYQGGSGSRVVEQFF. CDR3 nucleotides: TGCGCCAGCAGCTACCAAGGGGGGAGCGGGAGTAGAGTTGTTGAGCAGTTCTTC.